This T cell receptor beta chain derives from a study of beta chain features in type 1 diabetes. Across the whole study: The patients were much like the healthy donors in age, gender and cell yields. General study findings and limits: Researchers reported that naive, central memory and Treg TCRB repertoires appeared more similar in patients than in healthy donors.

This CDR3 is 13 amino acids long. The V gene's germline CDR1 is SNHLY and CDR2 FYNNEI. V was shortened by 8 bases and J by 2 bases, with 11 bases between the two germline ends. This clone was seen at least ten times. Its antigen is undetermined. What was sequenced were expressed TCRB transcripts, since all of the isolated RNA had been reverse transcribed. Around 3.9 million reads per sample were averaged for naive, central memory and regulatory samples. Profiled with immunoSEQ multiplex PCR; TCRdb holds only in-frame clones, not every one. The data contain more than 130,000 clones, 6% to 7.5% of them singletons.

V and J are TRBV2 and TRBJ2-3, with D perhaps matching TRBD2 (6 bases). The source of this sequence is a young woman in good health. Sequencing was carried out using central memory CD4+ T cells from blood. The CDR3 protein is CASGGKNTDTQYF. In DNA, the CDR3 is TGTGCCAGCGGGGGGAAAAACACAGATACGCAGTATTTT.